These 14 T cell receptor beta chains share one sample of origin, sequenced in a study of CD8 T cells in ankylosing spondylitis (dated by TCRdb to 2016 to 2017). The method was 5' RACE. Instrument used: Illumina HiSeq 2500. TCRdb's own reprocessing of the public reads used fastp at Q25 and MiXCR and kept productive beta chains. Each CDR3 protein gets just one entry, which takes the most common genes and DNA from the rows behind it. The sample table holds a few hundred thousand distinct CDR3 sequences, of which around 24% were seen once. About 16% of the sample belongs to the ten largest clones. General study outcomes and caveats: Blood from ankylosing spondylitis patients appeared to be characterized by a TCR beta motif composed of about eight highly homologous amino acid variants.

The antigens these receptors bind are not known. Specimen: blood, either unsorted or a sorted T cell fraction (not recorded which). These receptors came from a male donor with ankylosing spondylitis.

For the CDR3, the DNA is TGTGCCAGCAGCCGGGACTCGGCCGGGGAGCTGTTTTTT. This codes for CASSRDSAGELFF. This chain uses TRBV5-5 with TRBJ2-2; perhaps TRBD2 as D (6 bases). V shed 4 bases and J shed 6 bases, with 10 bases lying between them. This CDR3 comprises 13 residues. The germline CDR1 and CDR2 sequences are SGHKS and YYEKEE (reference sequence). Based on the CDR3 plus reference TRBV5-5 and TRBJ2-2, the full variable domain is DAGVTQSPTHLIKTRGQQVTLRCSPISGHKSVSWYQQVLGQGPQFIFQYYEKEERGRGNFPDRFSARQFPNYSSELNVNALLLGDSALYLCASSRDSAGELFFGEGSRLTVL.

This clonotype was seen only a few times. V is TRBV2 and J is TRBJ2-1; 12 positions agree with TRBD2. Losses at the gene ends were 4 bases for V and 0 bases for J; bases not matched to a gene: 10. The CDR3 sequence is 19 residues long. The germline V gene has CDR1 SNHLY and CDR2 FYNNEI. CDR3 DNA sequence: TGTGCCAGCAGTGGATCGACTAGCGGGAGACTAAACTCCTACAATGAGCAGTTCTTC. This gives the protein CASSGSTSGRLNSYNEQFF. The full variable domain, with the rest looked up from reference TRBV2 and TRBJ2-1, is EPEVTQTPSHQVTQMGQEVILRCVPISNHLYFYWYRQILGQKVEFLVSFYNNEISEKSEIFDDQFSVERPDGSNFTLKIRSTKLEDSAMYFCASSGSTSGRLNSYNEQFFGPGTRLTVL.

In this sample, this clonotype turned up a few times. The chain links TRBV20-1 to TRBJ2-5; possibly TRBD2 for D (5 bases). Germline V lookup: CDR1 DFQATT, CDR2 SNEGSKA (reference sequence). Trimming removed 2 bases at V and 5 bases at J, with 15 bases between. CDR3 length equals 14 residues. The CDR3 DNA follows: TGCAGTGCTAGAAACACTAGAGCTACTGAGACCCAGTACTTC. Protein product: CSARNTRATETQYF.

J is TRBJ2-5 and V is TRBV7-9; D is unresolved. CDR1 SEHNR and CDR2 FQNEAQ come from the germline V gene (reference sequence). V was shortened by 2 bases and J by 1 base, with 14 bases between the two germline ends. The length of the CDR3 is 16 residues. CDR3 region: CASSLFQAPVQETQYF. The CDR3 region has the DNA TGTGCCAGCAGCTTATTTCAGGCCCCCGTCCAAGAGACCCAGTACTTC. The full variable domain, with the rest looked up from reference TRBV7-9 and TRBJ2-5, is DTGVSQNPRHKITKRGQNVTFRCDPISEHNRLYWYRQTLGQGPEFLTYFQNEAQLEKSRLLSDRFSAERPKGSFSTLEIQRTEQGDSAMYLCASSLFQAPVQETQYFGPGTRLLVL.

The sample holds many counts of this clonotype. The J gene is TRBJ2-1, the V gene TRBV29-1; no firm D call. The CDR3 extends over 11 amino acids. Germline lookup yields CDR1 SQVTM and CDR2 ANQGSEA. V gave up 7 bases and J gave up 2 bases, with 6 bases separating them. CDR3: CSESTYNEQFF. As DNA, the CDR3 is TGCAGCGAGTCGACCTACAATGAGCAGTTCTTC.

This chain joins TRBV20-1 and TRBJ2-3, with unresolved D. Germline V gene sequence: CDR1 DFQATT, CDR2 SNEGSKA (reference sequence). Trimming stripped 4 bases from V and 0 bases from J, with 11 bases between. CDR3 size: 14 residues. The CDR3 nucleotides are TGCAGTGCTACTTATGACACCAGCACAGATACGCAGTATTTT. It specifies CSATYDTSTDTQYF.

This clonotype was observed many times. A read error may produce the germline difference seen at one junction end. V gene TRBV20-1 combines with J gene TRBJ1-4; 8 positions match TRBD1. The CDR3 spans 19 residues. Germline loops: CDR1 DFQATT, CDR2 SNEGSKA (reference sequence). The CDR3 here is CSVRDSGPGGLGTNEKLFF. CDR3 DNA: TGCAGTGTTAGAGATTCCGGTCCAGGGGGCCTAGGCACTAATGAAAAACTGTTTTTT.

The chain has TRBV2 and TRBJ2-7; possibly TRBD2 for D (6 bases). Per germline, CDR1 SNHLY and CDR2 FYNNEI. Trimming pared 6 bases from V and 9 bases from J, leaving 15 bases between. The CDR3 is 12 amino acids. The CDR3 reads CASRFGTGLQYF. CDR3 DNA sequence: TGTGCCAGCAGGTTCGGGACTGGATTGCAGTACTTC.

This clonotype was seen more than once but under ten times. This chain joins TRBV7-2 and TRBJ2-2; D possibly corresponds to TRBD2 (5 bases). The CDR3 sequence is 15 residues long. Germline-derived CDR1 and CDR2 are SGHTA and FQGNSA. The ends were cut back, 8 bases at V and 3 bases at J, with 16 bases in the middle. The CDR3 coding sequence is TGTGCCAGCTGCAAGGACTGGCCTGACACCGGGGAGCTGTTTTTT. It yields the protein CASCKDWPDTGELFF.

This clonotype was detected a few times. This sequence joins TRBV28 and TRBJ2-1; 13 bases are shared with TRBD2. CDR1 and CDR2 (germline): MDHEN, SYDVKM. This CDR3 has 14 amino acids. With 3 bases clipped from V and 15 bases from J, the junction kept 8 bases outside the gene matches. In DNA, the CDR3 is TGTGCCAGCAGTTTTTTCCTGGGACTAGCGGGGTCGTTCTTC. Translation gives CASSFFLGLAGSFF.

The chain links TRBV6-1 to TRBJ1-4, with D perhaps matching TRBD1 (6 bases). Trimming stripped 2 bases from V and 1 base from J, with 17 bases between. The CDR3 totals 18 residues. Germline-derived CDR1 and CDR2 are MNHNS and SASEGT. CDR3 nucleotide sequence: TGTGCCAGCAGTGAAAGGTGGGGGGCTGAGAGAACTAATGAAAAACTGTTTTTT. Its translation: CASSERWGAERTNEKLFF.

This chain uses TRBV28 with TRBJ2-2, with 10 bases lining up with TRBD1. Germline V CDR1 and CDR2: MDHEN, SYDVKM. There are 14 residues in the CDR3. V gave up 6 bases and J gave up 4 bases; unmatched junction bases: 2. This CDR3 reads CASSGQGVTGELFF. CDR3 in DNA: TGTGCCAGCAGCGGACAGGGGGTCACCGGGGAGCTGTTTTTT.

The V call is TRBV5-1, the J call TRBJ2-2; 8 bases agree with TRBD1. Trimming at V came to 3 bases and at J to 4 bases, leaving 11 bases not matched to a gene. Germline CDR1 and CDR2: SGHRS and YFSETQ. The CDR3 extends over 17 amino acids. The CDR3 here is CASSSADRARGTGELFF. Here the CDR3 DNA reads TGCGCCAGCAGCTCGGCGGACAGGGCTAGGGGCACCGGGGAGCTGTTTTTT.

The chain recombines TRBV6-1 with TRBJ2-5; 9 positions match TRBD1. V lost 5 bases, J lost 5 bases, and 6 bases stayed unmatched. Germline CDR1 and CDR2: MNHNS and SASEGT. This CDR3 has 14 amino acids. CDR3 loop: CASSTGGAEETQYF. The DNA of the CDR3 is TGTGCCAGCAGTACAGGGGGCGCGGAGGAGACCCAGTACTTC.